One sample yielded the 19 T cell receptor beta chains listed below, sequenced in a study of Ad26.COV2.S vaccination and SARS-CoV-2 variants. The sample's treatment: approximately 18 received Ad26.COV2.S at low or high dose, single or two shots; about 5 received placebo; per-sample allocation not given. Vaccine and placebo recipients were sampled on day 63 after the first injection. The protocol was immunoSEQ multiplex PCR, while the TCRdb copy is restricted to in-frame clones and leaves out a portion. The sample lists 440,000 or so clones; 89% were seen once. The source was peripheral blood, collected in a trial of Ad26.COV2.S vaccine versus placebo. The source of these receptors is a person aged 18-60 years who received the Ad26.COV2.S COVID-19 vaccine or a placebo.

This sequence joins TRBV29-1 and TRBJ2-3; TRBD2 matches at 7 bases. CDR3 size: 12 residues. Germline CDR1 SQVTM, CDR2 ANQGSEA. Trimming cost V 7 bases and J 2 bases; bases outside gene matches: 3. This CDR3 is CSAGTNTDTQYF. The CDR3 coding sequence is TGCAGCGCCGGGACTAACACAGATACGCAGTATTTT.

The V call is TRBV5-4, the J call TRBJ2-5; D is unclear. The CDR3 has 17 amino acids. Germline V gene lookup returns CDR1 SGHNT and CDR2 YYREEE (reference sequence). With 0 bases removed from V and 2 bases from J, the gap between germline ends came to 17 bases. The chain's CDR3 is CASSLALGPPAQETQYF. The CDR3 DNA sequence: TGTGCCAGCAGCTTGGCCCTCGGACCCCCGGCGCAAGAGACCCAGTACTTC.

The J gene is TRBJ2-7, the V gene TRBV4-3, with D tentatively TRBD1 (6 bases). The CDR3 sequence is 16 residues long. V dropped 0 bases and J dropped 2 bases, with 14 bases sitting between them. Germline V gene sequence: CDR1 LGHNA, CDR2 YSLEER. The CDR3 DNA is TGCGCCAGCAGCCAAGACCTTGGACAGCTTACCTACGAGCAGTACTTC. This translates into CASSQDLGQLTYEQYF.

This clone was observed a handful of times. The V call is TRBV2, the J call TRBJ2-5; D is ambiguous. This CDR3 is built from 13 residues. Germline CDR1 SNHLY, CDR2 FYNNEI. Trimming took off 4 bases at V and 0 bases at J, with 6 bases between the two ends. For the CDR3, the DNA is TGTGCCAGCAGTGTGGGGTACCAAGAGACCCAGTACTTC. Its protein is CASSVGYQETQYF.

The chain links TRBV7-6 to TRBJ1-6, with a tentative D call TRBD1 (5 bases). CDR1 is SGHVS, CDR2 FNYEAQ, per germline. V lost 1 base, J lost 8 bases, and 15 bases lay in between. This CDR3 is 16 amino acids long. CDR3 coding DNA: TGTGCCAGCAGCTTAGGTTTGGGACCCCGGGATTCACCCCTCCACTTT. It is translated as CASSLGLGPRDSPLHF.

The chain recombines TRBV7-6 with TRBJ1-1; TRBD1 matches at 8 bases. The CDR3 spans 14 residues. The junction had 2 bases not matched to a gene; V was cut back by 4 bases and J by 1 base. From germline, CDR1 is SGHVS and CDR2 FNYEAQ. DNA of the CDR3: TGTGCCAGCAGCTCCGGACAGGGGAACACTGAAGCTTTCTTT. Encoded protein: CASSSGQGNTEAFF. The variable domain in full, with the rest retrieved from reference TRBV7-6 and TRBJ1-1, is GAGVSQSPRYKVTKRGQDVALRCDPISGHVSLYWYRQALGQGPEFLTYFNYEAQQDKSGLPNDRFSAERPEGSISTLTIQRTEQRDSAMYRCASSSGQGNTEAFFGQGTRLTVV.

V and J are TRBV18 and TRBJ1-1, with 7 bases aligning to TRBD1. Germline CDR1 KGHSH, CDR2 LQKENI. CDR3 size: 16 residues. The trim removed 3 bases at V and 5 bases at J, leaving 12 bases unmatched. The CDR3 nucleotides are TGTGCCAGCTCACCTGCACCGACAGGGAGGACGACTGAAGCTTTCTTT. Translating gives CASSPAPTGRTTEAFF. Drawing the rest from reference TRBV18 and TRBJ1-1, the complete variable domain is NAGVMQNPRHLVRRRGQEARLRCSPMKGHSHVYWYRQLPEEGLKFMVYLQKENIIDESGMPKERFSAEFPKEGPSILRIQQVVRGDSAAYFCASSPAPTGRTTEAFFGQGTRLTVV.

The chain recombines TRBV15 with TRBJ2-5; D ambiguous. V was pared by 0 bases and J by 2 bases, with 13 bases between. Germline lookup yields CDR1 LNHNV and CDR2 YYDKDF (reference sequence). This CDR3 comprises 16 residues. In nucleotides, the CDR3 is TGTGCCACCAGCAGAGAGAGCTTAGTGCAACAAGAGACCCAGTACTTC. Protein product: CATSRESLVQQETQYF.

CDR3 sequence (DNA): TGTGCCAGCAGGCGACAGGGGGCATTCTACGAGCAGTACTTC. Translated: CASRRQGAFYEQYF. The J gene is TRBJ2-7, the V gene TRBV28; TRBD1 matches 10 bases. J gave up 3 bases and V 6 bases, and 5 bases lay outside the gene matches. CDR1 and CDR2 from the germline V gene are MDHEN and SYDVKM. The CDR3 is 14 residues long.

The chain combines TRBV6-5 with TRBJ1-5; D remains unclear. Germline CDR1 MNHEY, CDR2 SVGAGI. The CDR3 loop spans 13 amino acids. The germline V and J ends were trimmed by 7 bases and 5 bases, with 12 bases remaining between them. Here the CDR3 DNA reads TGTGCCAGCACCGCAGGAGAGGATCAGCCCCAGCATTTT. This codes for CASTAGEDQPQHF.

In its sample, this clone was seen a few times. This sequence joins TRBV3-1 (or the pseudogene TRBV3-2) and TRBJ1-3; D gene ambiguous. CDR3 length: 13 amino acids. Germline assignment: CDR1 LGHDT and CDR2 YNNKEL (reference sequence). With 1 base removed from V and 1 base from J, the gap between germline ends came to 2 bases. The CDR3 reads CASSQGSGNTIYF. For the CDR3, the DNA is TGTGCCAGCAGCCAAGGGTCTGGAAACACCATATATTTT.

V and J are TRBV7-2 and TRBJ2-2; D could derive from TRBD1 or TRBD2 (5 bases each). Per germline, CDR1 SGHTA and CDR2 FQGNSA. Between the trimmed V and J ends, which lost 0 bases and 5 bases, there was a span of 13 bases. The CDR3 is made up of 16 amino acids. CDR3 residues: CASSLALGALTGELFF. Written as DNA, the CDR3 is TGTGCCAGCAGCTTAGCGCTCGGGGCGCTTACCGGGGAGCTGTTTTTT. Full variable domain (remainder filled in from reference TRBV7-2 and TRBJ2-2): GAGVSQSPSNKVTEKGKDVELRCDPISGHTALYWYRQSLGQGLEFLIYFQGNSAPDKSGLPSDRFSAERTGGSVSTLTIQRTQQEDSAVYLCASSLALGALTGELFFGEGSRLTVL.

The genes are TRBV25-1 and TRBJ2-1, with a weak D call TRBD1 (5 bases). The CDR3 loop spans 14 amino acids. Germline V gene lookup returns CDR1 MGHDK and CDR2 SYGVNS. Deletions cut 8 bases from V and 0 bases from J, with 11 bases between. CDR3 in amino acids: CASVDRSSYNEQFF. CDR3 in DNA: TGTGCCAGCGTCGACAGAAGCTCCTACAATGAGCAGTTCTTC.

The chain combines TRBV10-3 with TRBJ2-7; D call uncertain. The CDR3 length is 13 residues. Trimming took off 3 bases at V and 3 bases at J, with 9 bases between the two ends. Germline V gives CDR1 ENHRY, CDR2 SYGVKD. In DNA form, the CDR3 reads TGTGCCATCAGTGATTCTAAACGCTACGAGCAGTACTTC. This codes for CAISDSKRYEQYF.

In DNA, the CDR3 is TGTGCCAGCAGCTCCGACCAGAACAATGAGCAGTTCTTC. Residues: CASSSDQNNEQFF. V and J are TRBV7-3 and TRBJ2-1, with no clear D. Germline values: CDR1 SGHTA, CDR2 FQGTGA. Between the trimmed V and J ends, which lost 4 bases and 5 bases, there was a span of 9 bases. The CDR3 covers 13 residues.

The V and J genes are TRBV19 and TRBJ1-1; D gene unclear. Between the trimmed V and J ends, which lost 3 bases and 11 bases, there was a span of 19 bases. Germline V gene lookup returns CDR1 LNHDA and CDR2 SQIVND (reference sequence). There are 14 residues in the CDR3. The CDR3: CASSISDSRTGAFF. In nucleotides, the CDR3 is TGTGCCAGTAGTATCTCGGACTCCCGTACTGGGGCTTTCTTT. Complete variable domain (other parts from reference TRBV19 and TRBJ1-1): DGGITQSPKYLFRKEGQNVTLSCEQNLNHDAMYWYRQDPGQGLRLIYYSQIVNDFQKGDIAEGYSVSREKKESFPLTVTSAQKNPTAFYLCASSISDSRTGAFFGQGTRLTVV.

This chain links TRBV28 with TRBJ1-4; D is perhaps TRBD1 (6 bases). The germline CDR1 and CDR2 sequences are MDHEN and SYDVKM. V lost 6 bases and J lost 8, with 16 bases in between. The CDR3 consists of 14 residues. CDR3 DNA: TGTGCCAGCAGGGGGGGCGGGGTAGAGGAAAAACTGTTTTTT. Its protein is CASRGGGVEEKLFF.

The V gene is TRBV5-4, the J gene TRBJ1-4, with 7 positions matching TRBD1. The CDR3 is 13 amino acids. CDR1 is SGHNT, CDR2 YYREEE, per germline (reference sequence). V was pared by 4 bases and J by 8 bases, with 5 bases of the junction left unmatched. CDR3 sequence: CASSGQEGEKLFF. The CDR3 nucleotides read TGTGCCAGCAGCGGACAGGAGGGAGAAAAACTGTTTTTT.

J is TRBJ2-3 and V is TRBV28, with a possible D match to TRBD2 (6 bases). Germline CDR1 reads MDHEN; CDR2 reads SYDVKM. This CDR3 has 15 residues. The V end lost 3 bases, the J end lost 2 bases, and 12 bases lay between the germline ends. The CDR3: CASSFSGGDTDTQYF. CDR3 bases: TGTGCCAGCAGTTTTTCGGGCGGGGACACAGATACGCAGTATTTT.